The source of this T cell receptor beta chain is a study of blood T cell repertoires in COVID-19. As for the study in general: PBMCs, B-cell-depleted T cells, or T cells provided the cDNA or gDNA that made up the material.

J was trimmed by 8 bases and V by 6 bases; bases with no gene match: 12. This CDR3 region has 16 residues. Germline V gene sequence: CDR1 LNHDA, CDR2 SQIVND (reference sequence). This clone was detected once. How the authors handled the data: Reference gene primer amplification in the assay estimated nucleated cell counts. Using immunoSEQ multiplex PCR, the repertoire was profiled, and TCRdb retains in-frame clones only, with some absent. V and J calls and clone size are copied from that table; D and trimming were computed from the DNA. The repertoire includes 200,000 to 250,000 clones, 80% to 95% of them detected once, and about 0.8% sits in the top ten.

The sequenced sample consisted of peripheral blood. The chain employs TRBV19 and TRBJ2-1; 11 bases fit TRBD1. This sequence originates from a man aged 60 to 75 with COVID-19, enrolled during active disease. The CDR3 loop reads CASRRTGTGGRDEQFF. The CDR3, as DNA: TGTGCCAGTAGGCGGACCGGGACAGGGGGTAGGGATGAGCAGTTCTTC.